What follows is one TCR beta chain and its context. Its specificity is not known. The data were taken from a study of CD8+ T cells in alopecia areata. Overall study context: Tofacitinib administration to treated patients was oral, at 5 to 10 mg twice daily. The duration of tofacitinib was 6 to 18 months, with 6 months off drug afterward. Study-level results: With one nonresponder, baseline CD8+ expansion's link to response remains uncertain. Scalp clonality and expanded CD8+ clones among the top 100 were significantly decreased by tofacitinib.

Sequencing relied on a cDNA template that was reverse transcribed from extracted RNA. Some clones are missing from TCRdb's copy, which holds only in-frame ones; the method was immunoSEQ multiplex PCR. The sample holds 200,000 to 250,000 clones, about three fifths seen once. Treatment given: oral pan-JAK inhibitor, 5-10 mg twice daily. CDR3 length equals 12 residues. Germline V gene sequence: CDR1 SGHRS, CDR2 YFSETQ. Trimming shortened V by 1 base and J by 6 bases, and 7 bases separated the two germline ends. The TCR sequence derives from a human donor with alopecia areata. The starting material was CD4+ T cells sorted from blood, obtained at week 4, from a patient treated with tofacitinib. This chain connects TRBV5-1 to TRBJ1-2; TRBD1 is a possible D gene (6 bases). The CDR3 region is CASSLQGNGYTF. CDR3 coding DNA: TGCGCCAGCAGCTTGCAGGGGAATGGCTACACCTTC.